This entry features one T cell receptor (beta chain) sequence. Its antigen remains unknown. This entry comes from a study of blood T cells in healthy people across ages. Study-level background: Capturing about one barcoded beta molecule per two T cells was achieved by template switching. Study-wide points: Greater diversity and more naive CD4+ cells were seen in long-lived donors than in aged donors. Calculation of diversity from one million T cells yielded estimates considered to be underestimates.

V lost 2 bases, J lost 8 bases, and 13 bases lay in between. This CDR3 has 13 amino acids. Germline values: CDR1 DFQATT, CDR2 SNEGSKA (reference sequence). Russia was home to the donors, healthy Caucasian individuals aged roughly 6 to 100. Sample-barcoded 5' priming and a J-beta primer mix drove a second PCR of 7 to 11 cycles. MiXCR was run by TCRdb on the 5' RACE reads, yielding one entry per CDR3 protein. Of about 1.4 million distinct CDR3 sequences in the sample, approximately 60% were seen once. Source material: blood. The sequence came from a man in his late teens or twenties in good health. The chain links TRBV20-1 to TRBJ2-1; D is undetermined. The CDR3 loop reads CSARRPNSHEQFF. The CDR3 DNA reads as TGCAGTGCTAGACGACCCAACTCCCATGAGCAGTTCTTC.